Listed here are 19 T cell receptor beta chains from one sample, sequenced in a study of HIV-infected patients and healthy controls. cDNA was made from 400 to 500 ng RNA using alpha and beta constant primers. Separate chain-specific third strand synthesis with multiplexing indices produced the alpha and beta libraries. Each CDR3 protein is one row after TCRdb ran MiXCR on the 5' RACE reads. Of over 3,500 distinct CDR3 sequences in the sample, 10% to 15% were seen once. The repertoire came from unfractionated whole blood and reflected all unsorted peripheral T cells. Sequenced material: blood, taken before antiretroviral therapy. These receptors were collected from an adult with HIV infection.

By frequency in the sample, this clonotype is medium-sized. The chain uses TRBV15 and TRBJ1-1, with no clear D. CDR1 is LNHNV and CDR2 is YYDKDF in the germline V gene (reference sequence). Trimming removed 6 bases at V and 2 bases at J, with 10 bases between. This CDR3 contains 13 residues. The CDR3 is CATRLGRNTEAFF. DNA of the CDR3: TGTGCCACCAGGCTGGGTAGAAACACTGAAGCTTTCTTT.

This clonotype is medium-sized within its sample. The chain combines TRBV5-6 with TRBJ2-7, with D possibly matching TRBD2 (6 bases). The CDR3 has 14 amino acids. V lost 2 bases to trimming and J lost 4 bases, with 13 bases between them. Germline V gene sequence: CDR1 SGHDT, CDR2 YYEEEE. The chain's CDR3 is CASSFPGVRYEQYF. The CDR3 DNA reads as TGTGCCAGCAGCTTTCCGGGAGTTCGGTACGAGCAGTACTTC. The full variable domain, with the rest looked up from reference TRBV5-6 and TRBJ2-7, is DAGVTQSPTHLIKTRGQQVTLRCSPKSGHDTVSWYQQALGQGPQFIFQYYEEEERQRGNFPDRFSGHQFPNYSSELNVNALLLGDSALYLCASSFPGVRYEQYFGPGTRLTVT.

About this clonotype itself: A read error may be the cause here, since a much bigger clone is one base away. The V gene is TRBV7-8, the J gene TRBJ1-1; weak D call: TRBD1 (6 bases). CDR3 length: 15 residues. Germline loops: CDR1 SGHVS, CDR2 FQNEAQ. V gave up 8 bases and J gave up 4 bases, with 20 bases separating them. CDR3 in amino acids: CASYLGGGSCTEAFF. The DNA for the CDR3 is TGTGCCAGCTACTTAGGGGGGGGGTCGTGCACTGAAGCTTTCTTT.

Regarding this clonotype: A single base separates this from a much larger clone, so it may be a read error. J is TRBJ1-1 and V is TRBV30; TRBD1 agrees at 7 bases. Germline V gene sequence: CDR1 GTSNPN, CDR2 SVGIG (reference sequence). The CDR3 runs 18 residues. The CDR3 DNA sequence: TGTGCCTGGAGGACACTCACCGAGAGGGGGCGATCTGGGACTGCAGCTTTCTTT. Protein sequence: CAWRTLTERGRSGTAAFF.

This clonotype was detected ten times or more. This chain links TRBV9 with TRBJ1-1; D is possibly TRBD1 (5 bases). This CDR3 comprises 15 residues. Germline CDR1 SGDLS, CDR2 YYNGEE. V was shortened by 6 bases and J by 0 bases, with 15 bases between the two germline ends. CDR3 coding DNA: TGTGCCAGCACCACGGGCTGGGGGATGAACACTGAAGCTTTCTTT. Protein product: CASTTGWGMNTEAFF.

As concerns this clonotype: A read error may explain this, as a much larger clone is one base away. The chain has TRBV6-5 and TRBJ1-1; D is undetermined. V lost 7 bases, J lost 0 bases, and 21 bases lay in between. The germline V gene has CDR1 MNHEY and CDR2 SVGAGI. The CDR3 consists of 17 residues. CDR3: CASKESGDGVLNTEAFF. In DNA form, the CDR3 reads TGTGCCAGCAAGGAAAGTGGGGATGGTGTCTTGAACACTGAAGCTTTCTTT.

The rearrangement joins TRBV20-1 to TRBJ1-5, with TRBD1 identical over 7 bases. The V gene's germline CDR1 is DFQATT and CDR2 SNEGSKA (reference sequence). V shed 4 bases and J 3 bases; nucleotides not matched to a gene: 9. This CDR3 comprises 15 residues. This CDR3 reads CSAIHPGQLNQPQHF. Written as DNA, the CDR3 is TGCAGTGCTATTCACCCGGGACAGCTCAATCAGCCCCAGCATTTT.

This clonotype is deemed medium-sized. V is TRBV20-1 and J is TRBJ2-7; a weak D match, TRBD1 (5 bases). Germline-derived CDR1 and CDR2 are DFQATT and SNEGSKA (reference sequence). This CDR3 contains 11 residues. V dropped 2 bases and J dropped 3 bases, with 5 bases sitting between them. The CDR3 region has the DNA TGCAGTGCTAGACAGGGCTACGAGCAGTACTTC. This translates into CSARQGYEQYF.

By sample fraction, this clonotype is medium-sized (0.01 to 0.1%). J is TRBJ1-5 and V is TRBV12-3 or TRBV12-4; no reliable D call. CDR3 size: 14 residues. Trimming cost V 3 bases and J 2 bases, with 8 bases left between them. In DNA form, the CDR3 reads TGTGCCAGCAGTTTGGGTGACCGCAATCAGCCCCAGCATTTT. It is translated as CASSLGDRNQPQHF.

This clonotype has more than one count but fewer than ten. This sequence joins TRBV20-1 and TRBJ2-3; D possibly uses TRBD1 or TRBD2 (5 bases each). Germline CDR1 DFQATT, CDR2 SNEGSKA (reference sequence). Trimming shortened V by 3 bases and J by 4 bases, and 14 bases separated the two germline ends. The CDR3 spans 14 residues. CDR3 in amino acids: CSASERRGADTQYF. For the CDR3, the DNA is TGCAGTGCTAGTGAGAGGAGAGGGGCAGATACGCAGTATTTT.

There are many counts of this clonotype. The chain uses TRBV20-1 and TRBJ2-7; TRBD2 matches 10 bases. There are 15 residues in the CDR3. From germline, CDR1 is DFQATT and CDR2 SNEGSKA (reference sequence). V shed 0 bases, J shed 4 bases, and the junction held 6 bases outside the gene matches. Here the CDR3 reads CSAREPSGSMYEQYF. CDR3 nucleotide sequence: TGCAGTGCTAGAGAACCTAGCGGGAGTATGTACGAGCAGTACTTC.

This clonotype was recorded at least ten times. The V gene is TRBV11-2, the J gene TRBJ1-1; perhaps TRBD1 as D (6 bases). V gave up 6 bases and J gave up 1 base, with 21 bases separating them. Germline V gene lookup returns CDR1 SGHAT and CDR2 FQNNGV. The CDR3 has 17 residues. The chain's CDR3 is CASSHISQGTPNTEAFF. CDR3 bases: TGTGCCAGCAGTCACATTTCGCAGGGGACCCCGAACACTGAAGCTTTCTTT. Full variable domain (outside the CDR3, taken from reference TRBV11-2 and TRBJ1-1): EAGVAQSPRYKIIEKRQSVAFWCNPISGHATLYWYQQILGQGPKLLIQFQNNGVVDDSQLPKDRFSAERLKGVDSTLKIQPAKLEDSAVYLCASSHISQGTPNTEAFFGQGTRLTVV.

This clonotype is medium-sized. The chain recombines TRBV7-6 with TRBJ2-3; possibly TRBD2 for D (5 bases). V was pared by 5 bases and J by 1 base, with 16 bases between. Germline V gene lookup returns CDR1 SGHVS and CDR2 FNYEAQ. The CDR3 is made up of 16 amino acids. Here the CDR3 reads CASSLFQMGGTDTQYF. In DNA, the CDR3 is TGTGCCAGCAGCCTCTTCCAGATGGGAGGCACAGATACGCAGTATTTT.

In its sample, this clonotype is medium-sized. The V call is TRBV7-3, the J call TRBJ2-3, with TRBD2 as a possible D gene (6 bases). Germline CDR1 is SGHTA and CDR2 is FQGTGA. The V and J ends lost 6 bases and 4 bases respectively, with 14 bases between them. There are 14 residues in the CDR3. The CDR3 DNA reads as TGTGCCAGCAGACCCGGGAGCGGCGCAGATACGCAGTATTTT. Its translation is CASRPGSGADTQYF. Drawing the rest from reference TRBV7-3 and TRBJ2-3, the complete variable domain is GAGVSQTPSNKVTEKGKYVELRCDPISGHTALYWYRQSLGQGPEFLIYFQGTGAADDSGLPNDRFFAVRPEGSVSTLKIQRTERGDSAVYLCASRPGSGADTQYFGPGTRLTVL.

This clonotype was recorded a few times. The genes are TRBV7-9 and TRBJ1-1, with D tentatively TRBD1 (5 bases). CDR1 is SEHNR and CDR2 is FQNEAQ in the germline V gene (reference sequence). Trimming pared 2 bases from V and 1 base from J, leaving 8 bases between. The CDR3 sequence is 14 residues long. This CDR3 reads CASSLPDRNTEAFF. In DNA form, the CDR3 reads TGTGCCAGCAGCTTACCCGACAGGAACACTGAAGCTTTCTTT.

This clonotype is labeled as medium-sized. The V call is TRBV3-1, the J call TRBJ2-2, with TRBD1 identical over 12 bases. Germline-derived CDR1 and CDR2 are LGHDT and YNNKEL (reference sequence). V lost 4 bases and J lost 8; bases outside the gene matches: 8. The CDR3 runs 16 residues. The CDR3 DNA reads TGTGCCAGCAGCCCAAGGGACAGGGGGCCGTCGGGGGAGCTGTTTTTT. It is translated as CASSPRDRGPSGELFF.

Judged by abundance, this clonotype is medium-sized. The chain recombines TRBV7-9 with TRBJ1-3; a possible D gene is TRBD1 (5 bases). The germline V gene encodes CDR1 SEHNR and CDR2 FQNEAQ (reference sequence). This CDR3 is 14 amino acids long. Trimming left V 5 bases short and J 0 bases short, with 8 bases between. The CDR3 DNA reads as TGTGCCAGCAGCCGAGGGGACTCTGGAAACACCATATATTTT. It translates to CASSRGDSGNTIYF.

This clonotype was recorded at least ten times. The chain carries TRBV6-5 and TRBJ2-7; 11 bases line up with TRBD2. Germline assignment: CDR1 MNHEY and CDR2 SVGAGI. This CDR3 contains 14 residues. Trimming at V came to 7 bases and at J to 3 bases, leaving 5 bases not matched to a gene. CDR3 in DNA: TGTGCCAGCAAGGGACTAGCGGAGGGCTACGAGCAGTACTTC. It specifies CASKGLAEGYEQYF.

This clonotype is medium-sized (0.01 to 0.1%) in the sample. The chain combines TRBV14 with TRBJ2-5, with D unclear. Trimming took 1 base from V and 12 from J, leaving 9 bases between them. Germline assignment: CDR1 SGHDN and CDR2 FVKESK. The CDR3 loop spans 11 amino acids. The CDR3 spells CASSQGVWKYF. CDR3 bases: TGTGCCAGCAGCCAAGGGGTTTGGAAGTACTTC.